This T cell receptor beta chain was sequenced for a study of cytomegalovirus exposure and HLA in healthy donors. Trimming cost V 2 bases and J 0 bases; bases outside gene matches: 4. CDR1 LGHNA and CDR2 YNFKEQ come from the germline V gene. The CDR3 consists of 15 residues. PCR involved 60 Vbeta and 13 Jbeta primers. TCRdb keeps only in-frame clones here, not all; method: immunoSEQ multiplex PCR. This repertoire shows roughly 100,000 clones, over 65% found once; its top ten account for approximately 1.7%. This receptor was taken from a woman between 40 and 50 years old in good health and CMV-seronegative. The sample consisted of PBMCs. The chain couples TRBV4-2 to TRBJ2-7, with 7 nucleotides matching TRBD2. CDR3: CASSQLSGPSYEQYF. In DNA form, the CDR3 reads TGTGCCAGCAGCCAACTTAGCGGGCCCTCCTACGAGCAGTACTTC.